This entry features one T cell receptor beta chain sequence. The source of the sample is a study of OX40 agonist ivuxolimab in advanced cancers. Study details: Ivuxolimab, an antibody acting as an agonist of OX40 (CD134), was used to treat patients. Ivuxolimab, which patients received intravenously every 2 weeks, was dosed at 0.01 to 10 mg/kg. Of the participants, 35% to 50% had some prior anti-PD-1, anti-PD-L1 or anti-CTLA-4 therapy, which was allowed. Dose-escalation patients' cancers were hepatocellular carcinoma, melanoma, renal cell or head and neck cancer.

The CDR3 extends over 14 amino acids. Trimming shortened V by 3 bases and J by 7 bases, and 15 bases separated the two germline ends. The germline V gene encodes CDR1 MDHEN and CDR2 SYDVKM. Assay: immunoSEQ multiplex PCR; the TCRdb copy retains only in-frame clones and omits some. The sample gives roughly 120,000 clones, around 89% of which show up once; more than 0.45% is in the top ten. This clonotype was obtained from an adult with an advanced solid tumor such as melanoma, head and neck, liver or kidney cancer. The chain employs TRBV28 and TRBJ2-5; unclear D gene. The sample in question was CD4+ or CD8+ T cells sorted from blood, obtained in a trial of the OX40 agonist ivuxolimab. The CDR3 nucleotides read TGTGCCAGCAGTTTTTCGGGTCCTTCGGGGACCCAGTACTTC. Its protein is CASSFSGPSGTQYF.